What follows describes a single T cell receptor (beta chain). This entry is derived from a study of blood T cell repertoires in COVID-19. As for the study in general: The study drew acute and convalescent COVID-19 samples from the United States, Italy and Spain. Nucleic acid was either cDNA or gDNA, and it came from T cells, B-cell-depleted T cells, or PBMCs.

Germline values: CDR1 MNHEY, CDR2 SMNVEV (reference sequence). V was cut by 2 bases and J by 4 bases, with 14 bases left in between. CDR3 length: 15 amino acids. The data were produced by immunoSEQ multiplex PCR, yet TCRdb's version contains in-frame clones alone and is incomplete. Here the sample spans roughly 190,000 clones, 80% to 90% being singletons. This chain connects TRBV27 to TRBJ1-2; D is unresolved. The clonotype comes from a woman in her 70s with active or convalescent COVID-19. Sequencing was performed on peripheral blood. The CDR3 DNA follows: TGTGCCAGCAGTTTAAAACCCCTAGGCCTCTATGGCTACACCTTC. This translates into CASSLKPLGLYGYTF.